The entry below gives a single T cell receptor (beta chain) sequence along with its context. Its specific antigen is unknown. No base quality information exists; no much larger clone differs at one position. Patients with autoimmune disease history or receiving systemic immunosuppression were excluded from the trial. Peripheral blood for TCR sequencing was collected from all dose cohorts at baseline, on cycle 4 day 1, and on cycle 7 day 1. Samples came from an open-label, multicenter, first-in-human phase I dose-escalation trial of ivuxolimab. Adults with locally advanced or metastatic head and neck squamous cell, hepatocellular, melanoma or renal cell carcinoma were enrolled in the trial. Before TCR sequencing, CD4+ T cells and CD8+ T cells were sorted from peripheral blood as separate populations. The data originate from a study of OX40 agonist ivuxolimab in advanced cancers. General notes on the study: The costimulatory receptor OX40 (CD134) was targeted by ivuxolimab, a fully human IgG2 agonistic monoclonal antibody. Intravenous ivuxolimab was administered to patients every 2 weeks at six dose levels: 0.01, 0.1, 0.3, 1.5, 3 and 10 mg/kg. Among the roughly 52 dose-escalation patients, about 20 had hepatocellular carcinoma, roughly 15 melanoma, 9 renal cell carcinoma and 9 head and neck cancer. The dose-escalation cohort was roughly 80% male with a mean age of approximately 60 years, ranging from roughly 23 to 85. Prior anti-PD-1, anti-PD-L1 or anti-CTLA-4 therapy was permitted, and 35% to 40% of dose-escalation patients had received checkpoint inhibitors. Partial responses occurred in three dose-escalation patients, of whom one had hepatocellular carcinoma and two had cutaneous melanoma. Peripheral TCRbeta sequencing aimed to test whether ivuxolimab altered TCR sequence diversity and caused clonal T-cell expansion. The paper reports the monotherapy dose-escalation portion (N = 52 patients) of the phase I ivuxolimab trial. Beyond this particular receptor, the publication reports: Low levels of normalized T-cell clonal expansion were also seen in some nonresponding patients. On average, CD8+ T cells showed more expanded clones than CD4+ T cells after ivuxolimab. The antigen specificity of the peripheral T cells that underwent clonal expansion was not determined. Clonal expansion of both CD4+ and CD8+ blood T cells was observed from baseline to week 6 at doses 0.1 to 3.0 mg/kg. Partial responders in the 0.1-3.0 mg/kg groups had among the lowest normalized peripheral clonal expansion, especially among CD8+ T cells.

Genomic DNA was extracted from sorted cells for sequencing of the TCRbeta CDR3 region. The immunoSEQ Assay was used to sequence the TCRbeta CDR3 regions. The table was pulled from immuneACCESS by TCRdb, which kept in-frame rearrangements only. Such tables lose some clones; where checked, under half of the loss comes from unresolved V genes, and the rest has no known cause. The sample yields about 77,000 clones; roughly 80% were counted once. The biggest ten clones account for 3.5% to 6% of the sample. Per the germline V gene, WSHSY is the CDR1 and SAAADI is the CDR2. The CDR3 runs 15 residues from the cysteine to the phenylalanine. The kept DNA is CDR3 alone, 45 bases in frame from the first base. V was cut back by 0 bases and J by 2 bases, leaving a gap of 9 bases between them.

The sample in question was CD4+ or CD8+ T cells sorted from blood, obtained in a trial of the OX40 agonist ivuxolimab. The V and J genes are TRBV10-2 and TRBJ2-3, with TRBD2 as a weak D call on 5 bases. This clonotype was obtained from an adult with an advanced solid tumor such as melanoma, head and neck, liver or kidney cancer. The CDR3 region reads CASSESGISTDTQYF. The DNA reads as follows: TGCGCCAGCAGTGAGTCCGGGATTTCCACAGATACGCAGTATTTT.